This T cell receptor beta chain was recorded in a study of T cell responses to AZD1222 COVID-19 vaccine (dated by TCRdb to about 2021). About the study as a whole: AZD1222 recipients whose second dose came at about 4 weeks and those whose second dose came at about 12 weeks were combined into one group, since spike-specific TCR depth and breadth did not differ between the two schedules. TCR sequencing covered over 230 trial participants: 207 given two doses of AZD1222 and approximately 26 given two doses of MenACWY control vaccine. Trial participants were enrolled by age into 18-55, 56-69 and 70-plus year subgroups, with roughly 160, 29 and 62 TCR-sequenced participants respectively.

The meaning of the sample's time point label: baseline before first vaccination. Vaccinee samples came from UK trials COV001 and COV002, including a single-blind randomized controlled phase 2/3 trial of AZD1222 (ChAdOx1 nCoV-19) in healthy adults. For TCRbeta chain sequencing, PBMC samples from trial participants were taken at day 0 and at day 28 after the second dose. On this clone itself: Its binding antigen is unknown. Base qualities are not at hand, and no much larger clone is one base apart.

The CDR3 regions of human TCRbeta chains were analyzed by immunosequencing. The authors' analysis ran thus. TCRs in the repertoires were matched against a reference library of SARS-CoV-2-specific TCRs that had been generated with the MIRA antigen-specificity platform. Breadth was defined as the fraction of unique TCRs that were SARS-CoV-2-associated, and depth was defined as the fraction of total T cells that were SARS-CoV-2-associated. Using the MIRA data, every spike-specific TCR was mapped to the spike region that the TCR reacted to and assigned to either a CD4 or a CD8 class. Log10-transformed breadth and depth values were compared by one-way ANOVA with Sidak's multiple comparisons tests. TCRdb provides this immuneACCESS table in a form limited to in-frame rearrangements. Some clones are lacking; in checked studies, under half of them reflect an unresolved V gene, and why the rest are absent is not known. D and trimming come from the DNA, and the V and J calls and clone size come from that table. For this sample there are around 140,000 clones; about 94% appear just once. The ten largest clones capture 5% to 6.5% of the sample.

What the work shows at the level of the full study, not this receptor alone: Only five to seven AZD1222 recipients were SARS-CoV-2 seropositive at baseline, limiting conclusions about previously exposed vaccinees. Vaccine-associated CD4 TCRs spanned the whole spike protein, with dominant responses in regions 160-218 and 743-854. Most participants were white British and females outnumbered males, and the authors suggested that clonal diversity may have been underestimated. Reportedly, almost half of the unique spike-specific TCRs recognized epitopes lying outside the regions that are mutated in the B.1.351 and B.1.1.7 variants. Because no samples from the day 14 peak response were available, repertoires could be characterized only after the peak T cell response. The 56-69-year group was small, and its depth increase did not reach significance, likely because of low power. Spike-specific TCR breadth and depth rose significantly after two AZD1222 doses compared with day 0 and with MenACWY recipients.

CDR3 length: 17 amino acids, cysteine to phenylalanine. Only the CDR3 region is kept as DNA, spanning 51 bases read in frame from base 1. A distance of 19 bases separates the germline ends of V and J, which lose 4 bases and 2 bases respectively. Per the germline V gene, LGHNA is the CDR1 and YNFKEQ is the CDR2. The receptor was isolated from an adult in good health. The chain uses TRBV4-2 and TRBJ2-3; D gene: possibly TRBD2, on 7 matching bases. The specimen comprised peripheral blood, sampled on day 0 of AZD1222 vaccination. The DNA sequence is as follows: TGTGCCAGCAGCCCCGAAACGGGGGGCCTACTCACAGATACGCAGTATTTT. This translates into CASSPETGGLLTDTQYF.